The 5 T cell receptor beta chains presented below share a single source sample, sequenced in a study of beta chain features in type 1 diabetes. Expressed TCRB transcripts were sequenced, since all the RNA that had been isolated was reverse transcribed. Using immunoSEQ multiplex PCR, the repertoire was profiled, and TCRdb retains in-frame clones only, with some absent. The profile shows a few hundred thousand clones, 9% to 10% of them singletons. The sample taken for sequencing was naive CD4+ T cells from blood. All receptors come from a woman between 18 and 30 years old in good health.

The rearrangement links TRBV4-1 to TRBJ2-1; 14 nucleotides match TRBD2. The ends lost 3 bases at V and 7 bases at J; junction bases unmatched: 8. The CDR3 runs 17 residues. In germline, CDR1 is MGHRA, CDR2 YSYEKL. The CDR3 sequence is CASSQEQGLAGANEQFF. CDR3 nucleotides: TGCGCCAGCAGCCAGGAGCAGGGACTAGCGGGAGCGAATGAGCAGTTCTTC.

The V and J genes are TRBV30 and TRBJ2-3; TRBD2 aligns across 14 bases. CDR1 and CDR2 from the germline V gene are GTSNPN and SVGIG (reference sequence). Trimming removed 3 bases from V and 11 bases from J; junction bases left unmatched: 13. The length of the CDR3 is 16 residues. CDR3: CAWSLGTSGSLRVQYF. The CDR3 nucleotides are TGTGCCTGGAGCTTAGGGACTAGCGGGAGCTTAAGGGTGCAGTATTTT.

This clone was detected only a few times. The rearrangement joins TRBV2 to TRBJ1-1; the D gene is possibly TRBD1 (6 bases). This CDR3 region has 14 residues. Germline V lookup: CDR1 SNHLY, CDR2 FYNNEI. V was pared by 4 bases and J by 7 bases, with 16 bases between. The CDR3 spells CASSGGGATLEAFF. In nucleotides, the CDR3 is TGTGCCAGCAGTGGAGGGGGGGCCACCCTTGAAGCTTTCTTT. Filled out from reference TRBV2 and TRBJ1-1, the complete variable domain reads EPEVTQTPSHQVTQMGQEVILRCVPISNHLYFYWYRQILGQKVEFLVSFYNNEISEKSEIFDDQFSVERPDGSNFTLKIRSTKLEDSAMYFCASSGGGATLEAFFGQGTRLTVV.

A few counts support this clone. The chain employs TRBV19 and TRBJ2-5, with unresolved D. There are 14 residues in the CDR3. The germline gives CDR1 LNHDA, CDR2 SQIVND (reference sequence). V lost 3 bases and J lost 0, with 8 bases in between. CDR3: CASSIVADQETQYF. The DNA of the CDR3 is TGTGCCAGTAGTATCGTGGCGGACCAAGAGACCCAGTACTTC. Drawing the rest from reference TRBV19 and TRBJ2-5, the complete variable domain is DGGITQSPKYLFRKEGQNVTLSCEQNLNHDAMYWYRQDPGQGLRLIYYSQIVNDFQKGDIAEGYSVSREKKESFPLTVTSAQKNPTAFYLCASSIVADQETQYFGPGTRLLVL.

This clone appeared a few times. The genes are TRBV4-2 and TRBJ2-2; 10 positions agree with TRBD2. This CDR3 has 17 amino acids. V lost 0 bases to trimming and J lost 3 bases; unmatched junction nucleotides: 4. Looked up from germline, CDR1 is LGHNA and CDR2 is YNFKEQ. DNA of the CDR3: TGTGCCAGCAGCCAAGATATTCTAGCGGGAGACACCGGGGAGCTGTTTTTT. This translates into CASSQDILAGDTGELFF.